Each of the 20 T cell receptor beta chains below was sequenced from the same sample in a study of blood T cell repertoires in COVID-19. The method was immunoSEQ multiplex PCR; TCRdb's version includes in-frame clones alone and lacks a portion of them. Of some 80,000 clones listed, about 79% are singletons. What was sequenced was peripheral blood. These receptors originate from a human donor in a cohort sampled during active COVID-19.

The chain recombines TRBV7-2 with TRBJ2-1, with 11 bases that match TRBD2. J was trimmed by 0 bases and V by 4 bases; bases with no gene match: 8. CDR1 and CDR2 from the germline V gene are SGHTA and FQGNSA. The CDR3 is 18 residues long. The CDR3 here is CASSSPGLAASSYNEQFF. In DNA form, the CDR3 reads TGTGCCAGCAGCTCCCCGGGACTAGCGGCGAGCTCCTACAATGAGCAGTTCTTC. The full variable domain, with the rest looked up from reference TRBV7-2 and TRBJ2-1, is GAGVSQSPSNKVTEKGKDVELRCDPISGHTALYWYRQSLGQGLEFLIYFQGNSAPDKSGLPSDRFSAERTGGSVSTLTIQRTQQEDSAVYLCASSSPGLAASSYNEQFFGPGTRLTVL.

As for this clone: The same CDR3 is also encoded by other DNA sequences in this sample. The chain combines TRBV3-1 (or the pseudogene TRBV3-2) with TRBJ1-6; no clear D gene. V gave up 0 bases and J gave up 7 bases, with 10 bases separating them. The CDR3 is 15 residues long. Per the germline V gene, CDR1 is LGHDT and CDR2 is YNNKEL (reference sequence). CDR3 nucleotide sequence: TGTGCCAGCAGCCAAGAGTGGAGCGGAAATTCACCCCTCCACTTT. Translation: CASSQEWSGNSPLHF.

The V and J genes are TRBV6-5 and TRBJ1-5; weak D call: TRBD1 (5 bases). Between the trimmed V and J ends, which lost 6 bases and 4 bases, there was a span of 10 bases. The germline V gene has CDR1 MNHEY and CDR2 SVGAGI. There are 13 residues in the CDR3. CDR3 nucleotides: TGTGCCAGCAGCCGACAGATTAATCAGCCCCAGCATTTT. It yields the protein CASSRQINQPQHF.

The rearrangement links TRBV5-8 to TRBJ2-1; TRBD1 aligns across 9 bases. Trimming at V came to 4 bases and at J to 2 bases, leaving 4 bases not matched to a gene. Per germline, CDR1 SGHTS and CDR2 YDEGEE. There are 15 residues in the CDR3. CDR3 region: CASSMGQGTYNEQFF. CDR3 bases: TGTGCCAGCAGCATGGGACAGGGCACCTACAATGAGCAGTTCTTC.

This clone showed up just once. The rearrangement uses TRBV30 and TRBJ2-3, with TRBD2 as a possible D gene (5 bases). This CDR3 spans 14 amino acids. Looked up from germline, CDR1 is GTSNPN and CDR2 is SVGIG (reference sequence). Deletions cut 1 base from V and 1 base from J, with 9 bases between. The CDR3 DNA is TGTGCCTGGAGTGCGAGCGGAGGCACAGATACGCAGTATTTT. It yields the protein CAWSASGGTDTQYF.

This chain links TRBV4-2 with TRBJ1-1; 8 nucleotides agree with TRBD1. V gave up 4 bases and J gave up 5 bases; unmatched junction bases: 12. CDR3 length: 16 residues. Germline lookup yields CDR1 LGHNA and CDR2 YNFKEQ. The CDR3 spells CASSRRAGGADTEAFF. The CDR3 bases are TGTGCCAGCAGCCGGCGGGCAGGGGGCGCAGATACTGAAGCTTTCTTT.

This rearrangement joins TRBV6-5 to TRBJ2-1; 8 bases fit TRBD2. Germline CDR1 and CDR2: MNHEY and SVGAGI. Trimming at V came to 7 bases and at J to 6 bases, leaving 11 bases not matched to a gene. The CDR3 has 15 residues. The CDR3 bases are TGTGCCAGCATCGGGGGGGGACCCCCCCTCAATGAGCAGTTCTTC. It is translated as CASIGGGPPLNEQFF.

V is TRBV30 and J is TRBJ1-6, with 7 positions matching TRBD1. There are 14 residues in the CDR3. J was trimmed by 4 bases and V by 8 bases; bases with no gene match: 8. Germline loops: CDR1 GTSNPN, CDR2 SVGIG (reference sequence). The CDR3 loop is CAGWTGIYNSPLHF. In DNA form, the CDR3 reads TGTGCCGGTTGGACAGGAATATATAATTCACCCCTCCACTTT. Supplemented by reference TRBV30 and TRBJ1-6, the full variable domain reads SQTIHQWPATLVQPVGSPLSLECTVEGTSNPNLYWYRQAAGRGLQLLFYSVGIGQISSEVPQNLSASRPQDRQFILSSKKLLLSDSGFYLCAGWTGIYNSPLHFGNGTRLTVT.

The V gene is TRBV24-1, the J gene TRBJ1-1, with D possibly being TRBD1 (5 bases). The CDR3 has 17 residues. Between the trimmed V and J ends, which lost 4 bases and 6 bases, there was a span of 23 bases. From germline, CDR1 is KGHDR and CDR2 SFDVKD. The CDR3 region has the DNA TGTGCCACCAGTGACCCCTCGCCAGGAGGGGTGATCTCTGAAGCTTTCTTT. It yields the protein CATSDPSPGGVISEAFF.

J is TRBJ2-5 and V is TRBV7-2; 10 bases agree with TRBD1. In germline, CDR1 is SGHTA, CDR2 FQGNSA. The CDR3 is 14 amino acids. Trimming removed 4 bases from V and 5 bases from J; junction bases left unmatched: 4. The CDR3 here is CASSSDRGLETQYF. CDR3 bases: TGTGCCAGCAGCTCGGACAGGGGGTTGGAGACCCAGTACTTC.

V gene TRBV28 combines with J gene TRBJ2-2; 9 bases line up with TRBD1. Germline V gene lookup returns CDR1 MDHEN and CDR2 SYDVKM. The CDR3 length is 18 residues. J gave up 4 bases and V 6 bases, and 15 bases lay outside the gene matches. The DNA of the CDR3 is TGTGCCAGCAGCTCGATCGGGGACAGGGAAGGCGTCACCGGGGAGCTGTTTTTT. This translates into CASSSIGDREGVTGELFF.

The gene calls are TRBV3-1 (or the pseudogene TRBV3-2) and TRBJ1-4; D not resolved. In germline, CDR1 is LGHDT, CDR2 YNNKEL (reference sequence). The CDR3 sequence is 12 residues long. V was pared by 6 bases and J by 8 bases, with 10 bases between. The CDR3: CASSPGGEKLFF. In DNA, the CDR3 is TGTGCCAGCAGTCCGGGTGGGGAAAAACTGTTTTTT.

The gene calls are TRBV24-1 and TRBJ1-2; 7 nucleotides match TRBD1. Trimming at V came to 2 bases and at J to 1 base, leaving 3 bases not matched to a gene. The CDR3 contains 15 residues. CDR1 and CDR2 from the germline V gene are KGHDR and SFDVKD. CDR3 sequence: CATSDYRQGNYGYTF. CDR3 in DNA: TGTGCCACCAGTGATTACCGACAGGGTAACTATGGCTACACCTTC.

This clone was detected once. J is TRBJ2-2 and V is TRBV29-1; a weak D match, TRBD1 (6 bases). The CDR3 loop spans 16 amino acids. The germline CDR1 and CDR2 sequences are SQVTM and ANQGSEA. The V end lost 1 base, the J end lost 4 bases, and 16 bases lay between the germline ends. The CDR3 nucleotides are TGCAGCGTTGAAGGCCAGGGGCAAACGAGCACCGGGGAGCTGTTTTTT. Translating gives CSVEGQGQTSTGELFF.

This clone occurred once. The rearrangement uses TRBV11-3 and TRBJ2-1, with 8 bases aligning to TRBD2. This CDR3 spans 14 amino acids. The germline V gene has CDR1 SGHNT and CDR2 YENEEA. CDR3: CASGSMISYNEQFF. The CDR3 DNA sequence: TGTGCAAGCGGGAGCATGATCTCCTACAATGAGCAGTTCTTC.

V and J are TRBV4-1 and TRBJ1-2; unclear D gene. Trimming cost V 0 bases and J 6 bases, with 8 bases left between them. CDR3 size: 13 residues. Germline V gene data show CDR1 as MGHRA and CDR2 as YSYEKL. CDR3 protein: CASSQDRRDGYTF. The CDR3 DNA reads as TGCGCCAGCAGCCAAGATCGGAGAGATGGCTACACCTTC.

CDR3 nucleotides: TGTGCCAGCTCACCACAGGGGCCCTACGAGCAGTACGTC. Its translation is CASSPQGPYEQYV. This chain uses TRBV18 with TRBJ2-7, with TRBD1 as a possible D gene (5 bases). Germline assignment: CDR1 KGHSH and CDR2 LQKENI. CDR3 size: 13 residues. Trimming took off 1 base at V and 2 bases at J, with 6 bases between the two ends.

CDR3 residues: CASSLGGQGGTEAFF. Written as DNA, the CDR3 is TGTGCCAGCAGCTTGGGGGGACAGGGAGGCACTGAAGCTTTCTTT. This rearrangement joins TRBV5-4 to TRBJ1-1; 9 nucleotides align to TRBD1. The CDR3 loop spans 15 amino acids. CDR1 and CDR2 from the germline V gene are SGHNT and YYREEE (reference sequence). The J segment lost 4 bases and the V segment lost 0 bases, leaving 4 bases of the junction unmatched.

This chain links TRBV30 with TRBJ1-3; D gene ambiguous. Germline assignment: CDR1 GTSNPN and CDR2 SVGIG (reference sequence). V lost 0 bases to trimming and J lost 4 bases, with 16 bases between them. This CDR3 contains 16 residues. Written as DNA, the CDR3 is TGTGCCTGGAGTGTCTGGGTCGGCGGCGGCGGAAACACCATATATTTT. Amino acids: CAWSVWVGGGGNTIYF.

The rearrangement uses TRBV6-6 and TRBJ1-1; 7 nucleotides match TRBD1. The length of the CDR3 is 15 residues. Germline assignment: CDR1 MNHNY and CDR2 SVGAGI (reference sequence). Trimming took 5 bases from V and 2 from J; bases not matched to a gene: 8. The CDR3 bases are TGTGCCAGCAGTCCCTCCACAGGGGTTAACACTGAAGCTTTCTTT. Translated: CASSPSTGVNTEAFF.